This T cell receptor beta chain was captured by sequencing in a study of cytomegalovirus exposure and HLA in healthy donors. Across the whole study: The 110 or so validation repertoires used the same platform as the 666 first-cohort repertoires, a later analysis reported. Points from the study as a whole: Later, an analysis found that TCR clusters from the first cohort tended to co-occur in the approximately 130 validation repertoires. Despite most TCR sequences being rare, some public TCRs occurred in many donors.

The protocol was immunoSEQ multiplex PCR, while the TCRdb copy is restricted to in-frame clones and leaves out a portion. The sample carries 180,000 or so clones, approximately 89% recorded once. Germline CDR1 MNHNY, CDR2 SVGAGI (reference sequence). The CDR3 is made up of 16 amino acids. Trimming cost V 3 bases and J 2 bases; bases outside gene matches: 8. Regarding this clone: Its antigen is still unknown.

The sequencing input was PBMCs. The J gene is TRBJ2-7, the V gene TRBV6-6; 9 bases map to TRBD1. The sequence was collected from a man younger than 40 in good health and CMV-seropositive. This CDR3 is CASSYAEGQGPYEQYF. In DNA, the CDR3 is TGTGCCAGCAGTTATGCTGAGGGACAGGGCCCCTACGAGCAGTACTTC.